This T cell receptor beta chain comes out of a study of cytomegalovirus exposure and HLA in healthy donors. Germline CDR1 KGHSH, CDR2 LQKENI. The CDR3 length is 13 residues. With 1 base removed from V and 3 bases from J, the gap between germline ends came to 6 bases. Regarding the study as a whole: Through in vitro validation, three CMV-associated chains were shown to be specific for CMV antigens.

Note on this clone: The antigen is undetermined.

With 60 Vbeta and 13 Jbeta primers, the PCR was carried out. Data came from immunoSEQ multiplex PCR; TCRdb stores just in-frame clones and leaves some out. The data show about 82,000 clones, with roughly 74% seen just once and under 7.5% held by the top ten. This TCR was sampled from a woman aged 45-65 years in good health and CMV-seropositive. The sample comprised PBMCs. The genes are TRBV18 and TRBJ1-2; TRBD1 is a possible D gene (6 bases). This CDR3 reads CASSPRTDYGYTF. In nucleotides, the CDR3 is TGTGCCAGCTCACCACGGACAGACTATGGCTACACCTTC.